The sequence of this TCR beta chain was determined in a study of shared clonotypes between healthy human individuals. Turning to the study itself: Per-donor plates numbered three CD4 naive, three CD4 memory, two CD8 naive and one CD8 memory.

Using immunoSEQ multiplex PCR, the repertoire was profiled, and TCRdb retains in-frame clones only, with some absent. The repertoire holds 1.6 million or so clones, with 98% to 99% as singletons. The length of the CDR3 is 13 residues. The V end was cut by 0 bases, the J end by 2 bases, with 3 bases between. CDR1 is LGHNA, CDR2 YSLEER, per germline. This clone has a single count. Every donor was a Caucasian adult from Nashville, Tennessee. The source of this sequence is a man aged 25-45 years in good health. V usage is TRBV4-3 and J usage is TRBJ2-3, with D unresolved. Sequencing input: naive CD4+ T cells sorted from blood. The subset here: CD45RA+ positively selected. Here the CDR3 reads CASSQETTDTQYF. In DNA, the CDR3 is TGCGCCAGCAGCCAAGAGACCACAGATACGCAGTATTTT.